This record looks at one T cell receptor beta chain sequence and its context. The CDR3 is 13 residues long. V dropped 1 base and J dropped 2 bases, with 7 bases sitting between them. Germline CDR1 SGHRS, CDR2 YFSETQ. The naive CD8 population came from CD45RO-negative cells selected for CCR7, without terminally differentiated effector memory CD45RA+ cells. These data come from a study of shared clonotypes between healthy human individuals. The repertoire was sequenced with immunoSEQ multiplex PCR; TCRdb's copy has only in-frame clones and lacks some. Of around 2,000,000 clones listed, about 95% are singletons.

The chain carries TRBV5-1 and TRBJ2-7; D unresolved. The source of this sequence is a man aged 18 to 29 in good health. The sequencing sample was made of naive CD8+ T cells sorted from blood. CDR3: CASSLTPPYEQYF. The CDR3 DNA sequence: TGCGCCAGCAGCTTGACCCCTCCCTACGAGCAGTACTTC.